This T cell receptor (beta chain) derives from a study of human T cells and chemical hapten exposure. Study-wide context: All patients underwent weekly scalp dosing with diphenylcyclopropenone for the full roughly 22-week study. Per-sample variation in TCR yield stemmed mainly from small pooled library volume differences.

The trim removed 5 bases at V and 4 bases at J, leaving 5 bases unmatched. The CDR3 runs 13 residues. CDR1 is DFQATT and CDR2 is SNEGSKA in the germline V gene (reference sequence). Time point indicated: pre-sensitization, week 0. Regarding treatment: therapeutic diphenylcyclopropenone sensitization with weekly scalp DPC. Non-pregnant alopecia patients aged 18 to 70, suitable for DPC therapy. Per the original data handling: The number of TCRs in each sample had a median of around 96,000 and spanned about 23,224 to 690,600. TCRdb fed the RACE reads into MiXCR, producing one record per CDR3 protein. TCRdb, not the original authors, processed these V and J calls. The sample has more than 150,000 distinct CDR3 sequences, around 30% seen once.

Specimen: whole blood, collected in connection with sensitization to the hapten diphenylcyclopropenone (DPC). The sequence derives from a woman aged 25 to 39 with alopecia areata. Some clones in this sample may be carry-over from other donors' samples. V is TRBV20-1 and J is TRBJ2-7; 10 bases agree with TRBD2. Written as DNA, the CDR3 is TGCAGTGCTCCCGTAGCGGGGGGTTACGAGCAGTACTTC. This encodes CSAPVAGGYEQYF.